This T cell receptor (beta chain) was identified in a study of cytomegalovirus exposure and HLA in healthy donors. Findings and limits, study-wide: CMV serostatus was the sole immune exposure data available.

The PCR was carried out with 60 Vbeta primers and 13 Jbeta primers. Assay: immunoSEQ multiplex PCR; the TCRdb copy retains only in-frame clones and omits some. The sample yields around 160,000 clones, around 76% seen once. Remarks on this clone: Its antigen is as yet unknown.

This receptor was identified in a woman aged 40 to 55 in good health and CMV-seronegative. Sequencing input: PBMCs.

CDR3 region: CASSPPGDYWNEQFF. DNA for the CDR3: TGTGCCAGCAGCCCCCCGGGGGACTACTGGAATGAGCAGTTCTTC. The chain has TRBV6-1 and TRBJ2-1; 7 bases fit TRBD2. The CDR3 runs to 15 residues. Germline CDR1 is MNHNS and CDR2 is SASEGT. Losses at the gene ends were 6 bases for V and 7 bases for J; bases not matched to a gene: 12.